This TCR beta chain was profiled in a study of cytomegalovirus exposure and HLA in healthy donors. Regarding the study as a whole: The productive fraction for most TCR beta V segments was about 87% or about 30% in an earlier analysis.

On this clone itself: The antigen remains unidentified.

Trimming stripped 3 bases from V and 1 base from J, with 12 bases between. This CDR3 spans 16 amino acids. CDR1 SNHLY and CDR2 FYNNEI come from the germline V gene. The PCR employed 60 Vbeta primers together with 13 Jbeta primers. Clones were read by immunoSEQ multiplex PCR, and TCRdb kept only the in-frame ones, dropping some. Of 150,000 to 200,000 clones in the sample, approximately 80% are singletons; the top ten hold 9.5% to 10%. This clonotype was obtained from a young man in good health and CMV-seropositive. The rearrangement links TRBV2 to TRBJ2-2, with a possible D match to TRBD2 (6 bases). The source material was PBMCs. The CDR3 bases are TGTGCCAGCAGTGAGTTGGGACTCGAGAACACCGGGGAGCTGTTTTTT. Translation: CASSELGLENTGELFF.